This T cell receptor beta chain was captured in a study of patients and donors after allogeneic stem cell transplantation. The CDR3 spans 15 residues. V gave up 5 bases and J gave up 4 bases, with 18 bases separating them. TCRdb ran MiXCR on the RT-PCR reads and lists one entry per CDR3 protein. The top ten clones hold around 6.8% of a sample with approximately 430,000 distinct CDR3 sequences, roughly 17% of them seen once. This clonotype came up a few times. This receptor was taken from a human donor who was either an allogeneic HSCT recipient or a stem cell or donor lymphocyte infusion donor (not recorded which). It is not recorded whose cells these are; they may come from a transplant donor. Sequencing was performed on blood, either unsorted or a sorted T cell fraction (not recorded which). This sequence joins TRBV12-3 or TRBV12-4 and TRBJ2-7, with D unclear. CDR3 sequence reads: CASSVAFGLRYEQYF. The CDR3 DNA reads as TGTGCCAGCAGTGTGGCTTTTGGGTTGCGATACGAGCAGTACTTC.